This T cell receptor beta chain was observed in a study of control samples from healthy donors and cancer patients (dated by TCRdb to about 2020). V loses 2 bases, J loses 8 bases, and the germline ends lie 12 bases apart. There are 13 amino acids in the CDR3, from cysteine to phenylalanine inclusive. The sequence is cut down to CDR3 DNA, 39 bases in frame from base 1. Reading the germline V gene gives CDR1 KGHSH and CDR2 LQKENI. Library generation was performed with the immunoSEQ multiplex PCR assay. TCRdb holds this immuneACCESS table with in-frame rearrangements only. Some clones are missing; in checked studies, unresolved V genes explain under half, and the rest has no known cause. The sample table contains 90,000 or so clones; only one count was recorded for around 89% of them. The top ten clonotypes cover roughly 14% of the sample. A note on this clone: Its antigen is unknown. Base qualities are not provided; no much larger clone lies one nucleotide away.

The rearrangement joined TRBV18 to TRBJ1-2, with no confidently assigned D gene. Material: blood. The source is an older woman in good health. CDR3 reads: CASSPLDEGGYTF. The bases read TGTGCCAGCTCACCATTGGACGAAGGGGGCTACACCTTC.